The source of this T cell receptor (beta chain) is a study of human T cells and chemical hapten exposure. Background on the study: Subjects had 2% DPC placed on about 2 cm by about 2 cm of upper inner arm skin for sensitization.

Noted time point: patch test 1, 2 weeks after DPC sensitization. The sample's treatment: therapeutic diphenylcyclopropenone sensitization with weekly scalp DPC. TCRdb re-derived calls from the RACE reads in MiXCR, one entry per CDR3 protein. The data show about 380,000 distinct CDR3 sequences, about 4.8% seen once. Findings and limits, study-wide: TCRs exceeding a frequency of 1 in 1000 stayed unchanged under DPC sensitization.

For this clonotype: Its antigen is unidentified.

Trimming pared 0 bases from V and 0 bases from J, leaving 7 bases between. The CDR3 totals 14 residues. From germline, CDR1 is SGDLS and CDR2 YYNGEE. J is TRBJ2-7 and V is TRBV9; the D is unclear. This clonotype was sampled from a woman aged 50 to 60 with alopecia areata. Some clones in this sample may be carry-over from other donors' samples. The sequencing here drew on whole blood, taken in connection with sensitization to the hapten diphenylcyclopropenone (DPC). The DNA for the CDR3 is TGTGCCAGCAGCGTAGGGATGGTCTCCTACGAGCAGTACTTC. The encoded protein is CASSVGMVSYEQYF.